This T cell receptor beta chain was documented in a study of blood T cell repertoires in COVID-19 (dated by TCRdb to 2020 to 2022). At the level of the whole study: The collaborator samples originated in the United States, Italy and Spain and spanned the acute and convalescent phases of COVID-19. The material from the prospective study consisted of cDNA or gDNA derived from T cells, B-cell-depleted T cells, or PBMCs. Subjects who had been exposed to COVID-19, were actively infected with it, or had recovered from it provided the deeply sampled blood TCRbeta repertoires that made up the dataset. A freely available public database, intended as a resource for researchers studying the immune response to SARS-CoV-2, is where the repertoires were released. The samples were drawn from the first 160 participants of the ongoing ImmuneRACE study and from 950 to 1,500 subjects provided by 6 global collaborators. The sample metadata nearly always contained a de-identified subject ID, COVID-19 status, age in years and sex. HLA class I and class II types, where available, came from metadata supplied by the sample provider rather than from assay-based typing. Findings and caveats that apply to the study as a whole: Clinical and demographic metadata were provided uncurated, with the amount varying by source and participant.

In Seattle, one collaborating source enrolled patients while the infection was active and tracked those patients longitudinally over the course of disease. The collaborating institutions used their own protocols to collect whole blood in K2EDTA tubes. Collaborator samples were shipped for TCRbeta analysis as frozen whole blood, isolated PBMCs, or DNA extracted from either sample type. The sample holds a few counts of this clone. The clone's antigen remains unknown. Base quality data are lacking; no much larger clone is found one base away. The immunoSEQ Assay, a bias-controlled multiplex PCR, was used to amplify TCRbeta CDR3 regions from genomic DNA. Per the authors' processing: The number of nucleated cells in each sample was estimated from the amplification of reference gene primers within the assay. To quantify the absolute abundance of each unique TCRbeta CDR3 rearrangement, sequence reads were collapsed and filtered. For each sample, productive Simpson clonality was calculated by taking the square root of Simpson's diversity index across productive rearrangements. This immuneACCESS table, as held by TCRdb, lists in-frame sequences with V and J called but not all clones. Of the missing ones, under half trace to an unresolved V gene in checked studies; the others have no known cause. V, J and clone size are those of that table, while D and trimming were read from the DNA. Across this sample there are 110,000 or so clones, with around 85% seen only once. The ten top clones hold 5% to 6.5% of the sample.

The sequencing input was peripheral blood. This sequence was found in an older woman with COVID-19, enrolled during active disease.

The nucleotide sequence is TGTGCCAGCAGTTTACCCGGGTCTGGTAGCTATGGCTACACCTTC. Translation gives CASSLPGSGSYGYTF. Recombination joined TRBV28 with TRBJ1-2, with the identity of the D gene unclear. The CDR3 contains 15 residues, cysteine and phenylalanine counted. Only CDR3 DNA is held: 45 bases, read in frame from base 1. The junction shows trimming of 2 bases on V and 4 bases on J, plus 14 bases between the germline ends. The germline V gene yields MDHEN for CDR1 and SYDVKM for CDR2.